This entry lists 5 T cell receptor beta chains sequenced from one sample in a study of blood T cells in healthy people across ages (dated by TCRdb to the mid-2010s). Receptor libraries were prepared by 5' RACE. Sequencing was carried out with an Illumina HiSeq 2500. The second PCR ran for about 6 to 12 cycles and used a J-beta primer mix along with a sample-barcoded 5' primer. Using fastp trimming at Q25 and MiXCR clonotype assembly, TCRdb reanalyzed the public sequencing data and kept in-frame beta chains. Rows merge per CDR3 protein into single entries with the most common DNA and genes. The sample table shows under 1 million distinct CDR3 sequences, and 44% are seen once. The ten largest clones add up to under 20% of the sample. The material sequenced was blood. These receptors were collected from a man in his fifties or sixties in good health.

V usage is TRBV6-5 and J usage is TRBJ2-5; D might be TRBD2 (6 bases). The CDR3 loop spans 14 amino acids. Germline loops: CDR1 MNHEY, CDR2 SVGAGI. Between the trimmed V and J ends, which lost 2 bases and 2 bases, there was a span of 9 bases. The CDR3 nucleotides are TGTGCCAGCAGTTACGCGGCGGGGCAAGAGACCCAGTACTTC. It yields the protein CASSYAAGQETQYF.

The CDR3 reads CASSAGRMNYGYTF. CDR3 DNA: TGTGCCAGCAGTGCGGGACGGATGAACTATGGCTACACCTTC. The gene calls are TRBV27 and TRBJ1-2; possible D gene TRBD1, 5 bases. Per germline, CDR1 MNHEY and CDR2 SMNVEV (reference sequence). CDR3 length: 14 residues. V lost 5 bases and J 2 bases, leaving 12 bases between the germline ends.

The gene calls are TRBV12-3 or TRBV12-4 and TRBJ1-4; TRBD1 agrees at 7 bases. V shed 6 bases, J shed 5 bases, and the junction held 6 bases outside the gene matches. This CDR3 spans 14 amino acids. The CDR3: CASRTDRRNEKLFF. CDR3 in DNA: TGTGCCAGCAGGACGGACAGGAGAAATGAAAAACTGTTTTTT.

The chain has TRBV10-3 and TRBJ2-7, with D perhaps TRBD1 or TRBD2 (5 bases each). Trimming shortened V by 2 bases and J by 4 bases, and 12 bases separated the two germline ends. Germline assignment: CDR1 ENHRY and CDR2 SYGVKD. The CDR3 covers 14 residues. The CDR3 protein is CAISEEGRGYEQYF. The CDR3 DNA sequence: TGTGCCATCAGTGAGGAGGGGCGCGGTTACGAGCAGTACTTC.

Worth noting for this clonotype: A much more abundant neighbour one base away suggests this may be a read error. The chain joins TRBV7-2 to TRBJ2-5; a weak D match, TRBD1 (6 bases). CDR1 is SGHTA and CDR2 is FQGNSA in the germline V gene. The CDR3 length is 15 residues. Between the trimmed V and J ends, which lost 8 bases and 5 bases, there was a span of 21 bases. The CDR3 sequence: CASGPRGSARETQYF. As DNA, the CDR3 is TGTGCCAGCGGCCCAAGGGGGTCTGCCAGGGAGACCCAGTACTTC.